This passage covers 17 T cell receptor beta chains from one sample sequenced in a study of blood T cell repertoires in COVID-19. The repertoire was sequenced with immunoSEQ multiplex PCR; TCRdb's copy has only in-frame clones and lacks some. The sample lists approximately 500,000 clones; around nine tenths were seen once. What was sequenced was PBMCs or T cells enriched from blood (not recorded which). These receptors were obtained from a woman between 40 and 55 years old who had recovered from COVID-19.

The chain recombines TRBV28 with TRBJ1-1; D may be TRBD1 (5 bases). Germline V gives CDR1 MDHEN, CDR2 SYDVKM. Trimming removed 7 bases from V and 1 base from J, with 10 bases in between. This CDR3 is 13 amino acids long. The CDR3 DNA follows: TGTGCCAGCAATTGGAGGGGGAACACTGAAGCTTTCTTT. This sequence encodes CASNWRGNTEAFF.

The chain recombines TRBV5-1 with TRBJ1-2; D is perhaps TRBD1 (6 bases). Germline V CDR1 and CDR2: SGHRS, YFSETQ. The length of the CDR3 is 15 residues. V was trimmed by 4 bases and J by 0 bases, leaving 13 bases between them. The CDR3 sequence: CASSTDSSTNYGYTF. The CDR3 bases are TGCGCCAGCAGCACGGACAGCTCAACTAACTATGGCTACACCTTC.

This clone is a singleton in its sample. The rearrangement uses TRBV6-1 and TRBJ1-1; 8 nucleotides agree with TRBD1. The V gene's germline CDR1 is MNHNS and CDR2 SASEGT. Losses at the gene ends were 2 bases for V and 6 bases for J; bases not matched to a gene: 14. CDR3 length: 17 amino acids. The CDR3 here is CASSEPSGGTLWAEAFF. CDR3 bases: TGTGCCAGCAGTGAACCTTCAGGGGGCACCCTTTGGGCTGAAGCTTTCTTT.

V usage is TRBV6-5 and J usage is TRBJ2-1; TRBD2 aligns across 7 bases. Germline values: CDR1 MNHEY, CDR2 SVGAGI. Trimming cost V 4 bases and J 6 bases; bases outside gene matches: 6. This CDR3 has 14 residues. The CDR3 reads CASSSRLAGNEQFF. CDR3 bases: TGTGCCAGCAGTTCGCGACTAGCTGGCAATGAGCAGTTCTTC.

The V and J genes are TRBV23-1 and TRBJ2-2; the match to TRBD1 covers 8 bases. TRBV23-1 falls under the ORF class, with uncertain function. The V and J ends lost 3 bases and 4 bases, in that order; junction bases with no gene match: 10. CDR3 size: 17 residues. CDR3 DNA sequence: TGCGCCAGCAGTCACCGGAGGACAGGGTCCCCCACCGGGGAGCTGTTTTTT. Its protein product is CASSHRRTGSPTGELFF.

The chain is built from TRBV20-1 and TRBJ1-1, with unresolved D. The CDR3 has 11 amino acids. In germline, CDR1 is DFQATT, CDR2 SNEGSKA (reference sequence). V shed 3 bases and J shed 4 bases, with 6 bases lying between them. CDR3 bases: TGCAGTGCTAGCCGCAGCACTGAAGCTTTCTTT. Amino acid sequence: CSASRSTEAFF.

In this sample, this clone turned up once. V gene TRBV5-6 combines with J gene TRBJ2-7, with D possibly being TRBD2 (6 bases). The CDR3 extends over 15 amino acids. Germline V gene lookup returns CDR1 SGHDT and CDR2 YYEEEE. Trimming stripped 4 bases from V and 5 bases from J, with 19 bases between. CDR3 sequence: CASSLRDFQPHEQYF. In DNA form, the CDR3 reads TGTGCCAGCAGCCTCCGGGACTTCCAGCCCCACGAGCAGTACTTC.

This sequence joins TRBV15 and TRBJ1-1; no firm D call. Trimming left V 5 bases short and J 6 bases short, with 16 bases between. CDR3 length: 14 amino acids. Per germline, CDR1 LNHNV and CDR2 YYDKDF (reference sequence). The CDR3 DNA follows: TGTGCCACCAGCCTACCAGAGGGTGACCCTGAAGCTTTCTTT. Encoded protein: CATSLPEGDPEAFF.

The chain carries TRBV13 and TRBJ2-2, with 9 bases fitting TRBD2. This CDR3 is built from 14 residues. The V gene's germline CDR1 is PRHDT and CDR2 FYEKMQ (reference sequence). Trimming at V came to 8 bases and at J to 5 bases, leaving 6 bases not matched to a gene. The CDR3 DNA follows: TGTGCCAGCCGGCGCAGCGGGGGGACCGGGGAGCTGTTTTTT. Amino acid sequence: CASRRSGGTGELFF.

The table lists this clone with a count of one. The genes are TRBV5-6 and TRBJ1-2, with unresolved D. V was trimmed by 4 bases and J by 5 bases, leaving 18 bases between them. The length of the CDR3 is 15 residues. The germline V gene encodes CDR1 SGHDT and CDR2 YYEEEE. The CDR3 DNA is TGTGCCAGCAGCCTAGTGGAAACACACTTGTATGGCTACACCTTC. Translated: CASSLVETHLYGYTF.

This rearrangement joins TRBV7-6 to TRBJ1-1; 8 bases are a match to TRBD1. This CDR3 is 15 amino acids long. With 4 bases clipped from V and 3 bases from J, the junction kept 7 bases outside the gene matches. Per germline, CDR1 SGHVS and CDR2 FNYEAQ. This CDR3 reads CASSSSQGGDTEAFF. As DNA, the CDR3 is TGTGCCAGCAGCTCCTCACAGGGGGGCGACACTGAAGCTTTCTTT.

V usage is TRBV6-5 and J usage is TRBJ1-5, with D possibly being TRBD1 (6 bases). The ends were cut back, 6 bases at V and 0 bases at J, with 12 bases in the middle. The V gene's germline CDR1 is MNHEY and CDR2 SVGAGI. The CDR3 totals 15 residues. CDR3 loop: CASRPSGDSNQPQHF. DNA of the CDR3: TGTGCCAGCAGACCCTCAGGGGATAGCAATCAGCCCCAGCATTTT.

The chain is built from TRBV5-1 and TRBJ1-2; 8 nucleotides line up with TRBD1. V lost 0 bases, J lost 4 bases, and 5 bases stayed unmatched. This CDR3 spans 15 amino acids. Germline values: CDR1 SGHRS, CDR2 YFSETQ. For the CDR3, the DNA is TGCGCCAGCAGCTTGGAGGGACAGGAAGCCTATGGCTACACCTTC. It specifies CASSLEGQEAYGYTF.

The V call is TRBV12-5, the J call TRBJ2-1, with 7 bases identical to TRBD2. The CDR3 contains 15 residues. CDR1 and CDR2 (germline): LGHNT, FRNRAP. V was pared by 5 bases and J by 5 bases, with 9 bases of the junction left unmatched. In DNA, the CDR3 is TGTGCTAGTGGTCCGACTAGCCTTCTCCACAATGAGCAGTTCTTC. This encodes CASGPTSLLHNEQFF.

In this sample, this clone turned up once. This chain uses TRBV4-3 with TRBJ1-2, with D unresolved. The V end lost 1 base, the J end lost 0 bases, and 12 bases lay between the germline ends. Germline CDR1 is LGHNA and CDR2 is YSLEER. This CDR3 region has 16 residues. The CDR3 DNA reads as TGCGCCAGCAGCCAAGGGATCCGACATACTAACTATGGCTACACCTTC. Protein product: CASSQGIRHTNYGYTF.

Points on this clone: Other DNA sequences in this sample translate to the same CDR3. This rearrangement joins TRBV19 to TRBJ1-2, with TRBD1 as a possible D gene (5 bases). V lost 3 bases, J lost 2 bases, and 10 bases lay in between. Per the germline V gene, CDR1 is LNHDA and CDR2 is SQIVND (reference sequence). CDR3 size: 14 residues. DNA of the CDR3: TGTGCCAGTAGTATTGTCCGGGGGAACTATGGCTACACCTTC. It specifies CASSIVRGNYGYTF.

This chain connects TRBV6-2 or TRBV6-3 to TRBJ1-2; 9 bases agree with TRBD1. V was pared by 6 bases and J by 5 bases, with 10 bases of the junction left unmatched. Germline V CDR1 and CDR2: MNHEY, SVGEGT. The CDR3 extends over 15 amino acids. CDR3 DNA sequence: TGTGCCAGCAGCCTATATATCGACAGGGGGTATGGCTACACCTTC. Its translation is CASSLYIDRGYGYTF.